The 9 T cell receptor beta chains below all came from one sample that was sequenced in a study of cytomegalovirus exposure and HLA in healthy donors. Both 60 Vbeta primers and 13 Jbeta primers went into the PCR. Profiling relied on immunoSEQ multiplex PCR, and the TCRdb table lists in-frame clones only, not all of them. The sample has approximately 40,000 clones, approximately 71% seen once. Sample: PBMCs. The source is a man aged 50 to 59 in good health and CMV-seropositive.

The genes are TRBV6-5 and TRBJ2-3, with 10 bases lining up with TRBD2. CDR1 is MNHEY, CDR2 SVGAGI, per germline. J was trimmed by 4 bases and V by 7 bases; bases with no gene match: 5. The CDR3 is 14 amino acids. Here the CDR3 DNA reads TGTGCCAGCAATCCTAGCGGGGGTTCAGATACGCAGTATTTT. It translates to CASNPSGGSDTQYF.

V gene TRBV6-5 combines with J gene TRBJ2-7, with D maybe TRBD2 (5 bases). CDR3 length equals 13 residues. The germline V gene encodes CDR1 MNHEY and CDR2 SVGAGI. The V end was cut by 6 bases, the J end by 2 bases, with 11 bases between. The CDR3 coding sequence is TGTGCCAGCAGCCCGAGGGCTGCCTACGAGCAGTACTTC. Amino acids: CASSPRAAYEQYF.

This clone was seen more than once but under ten times. This chain links TRBV5-1 with TRBJ2-5; TRBD1 is a possible D gene (5 bases). The CDR3 spans 14 residues. Per the germline V gene, CDR1 is SGHRS and CDR2 is YFSETQ. V was shortened by 2 bases and J by 0 bases, with 8 bases between the two germline ends. The CDR3, as DNA: TGCGCCAGCAGCTTTAACAGGTACCAAGAGACCCAGTACTTC. This codes for CASSFNRYQETQYF. Looking up the rest from reference TRBV5-1 and TRBJ2-5 gives the full variable domain: KAGVTQTPRYLIKTRGQQVTLSCSPISGHRSVSWYQQTPGQGLQFLFEYFSETQRNKGNFPGRFSGRQFSNSRSEMNVSTLELGDSALYLCASSFNRYQETQYFGPGTRLLVL.

The V and J genes are TRBV27 and TRBJ2-3; a possible D gene is TRBD1 (5 bases). CDR3 length: 13 residues. From germline, CDR1 is MNHEY and CDR2 SMNVEV (reference sequence). V dropped 2 bases and J dropped 2 bases, with 5 bases sitting between them. The CDR3 DNA follows: TGTGCCAGCAGTTTAGGGGCCACAGATACGCAGTATTTT. Protein product: CASSLGATDTQYF.

J is TRBJ1-1 and V is TRBV19; 7 nucleotides match TRBD1. Germline values: CDR1 LNHDA, CDR2 SQIVND (reference sequence). The CDR3 is 14 residues long. Losses at the gene ends were 4 bases for V and 1 base for J; bases not matched to a gene: 3. The CDR3 spells CASSNRGENTEAFF. CDR3 coding DNA: TGTGCCAGTAGTAACAGGGGCGAGAACACTGAAGCTTTCTTT.

This sequence joins TRBV4-2 and TRBJ1-2; weak D call: TRBD1 (5 bases). CDR3 length equals 16 residues. The germline gives CDR1 LGHNA, CDR2 YNFKEQ. V lost 0 bases and J lost 0, with 11 bases in between. In nucleotides, the CDR3 is TGTGCCAGCAGCCAAGATGGAGTACAGGCTAACTATGGCTACACCTTC. Protein sequence: CASSQDGVQANYGYTF.

As for this clone: At one of its ends the junction is not consistent with the germline gene, which may arise from a read error. CDR3 bases: TGTGCCAGCAGTGAAGGGCCTGCCGCATACCAATCGTTCACAGATACGCAGTGTTTT. Amino acid sequence: CASSEGPAAYQSFTDTQCF. The chain couples TRBV6-1 to TRBJ2-3; D gene ambiguous. From germline, CDR1 is MNHNS and CDR2 SASEGT. The CDR3 has 19 residues.

V and J are TRBV11-2 and TRBJ2-7, with TRBD1 matching over 7 bases. The V and J ends lost 5 bases and 1 base, in that order; junction bases with no gene match: 8. Germline CDR1 is SGHAT and CDR2 is FQNNGV. The CDR3 contains 15 residues. The CDR3 here is CASSVTGDGSYEQYF. CDR3 DNA: TGTGCCAGCAGCGTCACAGGGGATGGATCCTACGAGCAGTACTTC.

This chain links TRBV27 with TRBJ2-7; 9 nucleotides agree with TRBD1. The germline CDR1 and CDR2 sequences are MNHEY and SMNVEV (reference sequence). This CDR3 region has 14 residues. The V segment lost 6 bases and the J segment 4 bases; nucleotides outside the gene matches: 7. In DNA, the CDR3 is TGTGCCAGCAGGCGCCCGGGACAGGGTTACGAGCAGTACTTC. Protein product: CASRRPGQGYEQYF.